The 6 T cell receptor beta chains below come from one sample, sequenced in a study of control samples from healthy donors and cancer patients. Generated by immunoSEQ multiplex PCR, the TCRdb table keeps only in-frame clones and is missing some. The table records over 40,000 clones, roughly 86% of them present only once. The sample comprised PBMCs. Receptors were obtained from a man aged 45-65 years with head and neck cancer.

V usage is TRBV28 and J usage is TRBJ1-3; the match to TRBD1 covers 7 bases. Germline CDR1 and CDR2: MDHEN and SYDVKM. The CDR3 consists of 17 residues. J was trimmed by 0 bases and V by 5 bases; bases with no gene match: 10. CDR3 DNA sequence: TGTGCCAGCAGTCCCGGGGACAGCTTTCACTCTGGAAACACCATATATTTT. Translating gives CASSPGDSFHSGNTIYF.

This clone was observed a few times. As DNA, the CDR3 is TGTGCCAGCAGCCTTCCTCCCAGCAATCAGCCCCAGCATTTT. Its protein product is CASSLPPSNQPQHF. V gene TRBV6-6 combines with J gene TRBJ1-5, with no clear D. V was cut by 6 bases and J by 1 base, with 10 bases left in between. The CDR3 spans 14 residues. The germline V gene has CDR1 MNHNY and CDR2 SVGAGI (reference sequence).

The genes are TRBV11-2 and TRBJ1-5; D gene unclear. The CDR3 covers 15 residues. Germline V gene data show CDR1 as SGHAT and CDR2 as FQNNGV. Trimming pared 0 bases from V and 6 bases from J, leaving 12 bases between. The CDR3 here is CASSLEASRFQPQHF. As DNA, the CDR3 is TGTGCCAGCAGCTTAGAGGCAAGCAGGTTTCAGCCCCAGCATTTT.

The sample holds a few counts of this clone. CDR3 protein: CASSLRGRDNSPLHF. For the CDR3, the DNA is TGTGCCAGCAGCTTGAGGGGTCGCGATAATTCACCCCTCCACTTT. This chain uses TRBV7-2 with TRBJ1-6, with D possibly matching TRBD1 (5 bases). Germline V gene lookup returns CDR1 SGHTA and CDR2 FQGNSA. The CDR3 consists of 15 residues. Trimming shortened V by 3 bases and J by 5 bases, and 11 bases separated the two germline ends.

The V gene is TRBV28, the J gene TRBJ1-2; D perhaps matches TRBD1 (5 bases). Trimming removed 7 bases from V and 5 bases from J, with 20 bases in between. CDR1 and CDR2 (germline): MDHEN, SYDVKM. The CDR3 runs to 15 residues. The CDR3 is CASTPFARAGYGYTF. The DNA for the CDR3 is TGTGCCAGCACCCCCTTCGCCAGGGCAGGTTATGGCTACACCTTC.

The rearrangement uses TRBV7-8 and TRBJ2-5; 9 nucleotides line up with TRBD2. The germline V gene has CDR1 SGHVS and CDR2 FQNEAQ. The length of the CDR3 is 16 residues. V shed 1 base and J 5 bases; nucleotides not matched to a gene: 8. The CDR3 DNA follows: TGTGCCAGCAGCTTAGTCCCCGGGACTAGCAGGGAGACCCAGTACTTC. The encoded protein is CASSLVPGTSRETQYF.